The present T cell receptor (beta chain) was sequenced within a study of radiotherapy plus CTLA-4 blockade in lung cancer. Regarding the study as a whole: Clones of tumor-derived TCRs expanded in blood after radiotherapy plus ipilimumab.

Concerning this clone itself: The target antigen is unknown. An end of the junction differs from the germline gene, which may be a read error.

CDR1 is MNHEY and CDR2 is SMNVEV in the germline V gene (reference sequence). The CDR3 contains 13 residues. Using immunoSEQ multiplex PCR, the repertoire was profiled, and TCRdb retains in-frame clones only, with some absent. This sample carries about 98,000 clones, 75% to 85% of them seen once, and the ten largest clones take under 4%. The J gene is TRBJ2-7, the V gene TRBV27; 9 nucleotides agree with TRBD1. The sequencing here drew on peripheral blood, taken from a patient treated with radiotherapy plus ipilimumab. This receptor was obtained from a human donor with non-small cell lung cancer who had a partial response to radiotherapy plus ipilimumab. The DNA for the CDR3 is TGTGCCAGCAGTCAACCGGGACAGGGCGGGGTAAACTTC. Amino acids: CASSQPGQGGVNF.